A selection of T cell receptor beta chains follows, all from one sample in a study of response to subunit inactivated influenza vaccine. Using its own MiXCR run on the RT-PCR reads, TCRdb lists one record per CDR3 protein. The data hold hundreds of thousands of distinct CDR3 sequences, with roughly 14% observed a single time. Here the sequenced sample was PBMCs from blood, taken 14 to 15 days before vaccination. The receptors originated from a man aged 50 to 60 who received an inactivated influenza vaccine. Both conserved end residues are part of each CDR3. A D gene is named only where the DNA matches it firmly. The size entry is marked missing in some rows and otherwise reads once, few, many or a size class.

cdr3_length	d_call	clone_size	v_call	j_call	cdr3_nt	cdr3_aa
12	TRBD2	-	TRBV5-1	TRBJ2-4	TGCGCCAGCAGCGTGGGAGGGGACATTCAGTACTTC	CASSVGGDIQYF
15	-	few	TRBV20-1	TRBJ2-5	TGCAGTGCTAGGCCGTTTGGGGGCGGGCAAGAGACCCAGTACTTC	CSARPFGGGQETQYF
15	TRBD2	few	TRBV12-3/TRBV12-4	TRBJ2-7	TGTGCCAGCAGTTTACCGAGCGGGAGGAGAAACGAGCAGTACTTC	CASSLPSGRRNEQYF
15	-	many	TRBV5-1	TRBJ2-2	TGCGCCAGCAGCCTCCGACTGGGGAACACCGGGGAGCTGTTTTTT	CASSLRLGNTGELFF
15	-	-	TRBV21-1	TRBJ2-1	TGTGCCAGCAGGACCCACAACGGACAGTTCGATGAGCAGTTCTTC	CASRTHNGQFDEQFF
16	-	-	TRBV6-2/TRBV6-3	TRBJ1-5	TGTGCCAGCAGTTACTCCGCGGGACTGGTCAATCAGCCCCAGCATTTT	CASSYSAGLVNQPQHF
17	TRBD1	few	TRBV4-1	TRBJ2-7	TGCGCCAGCAGCCAAGCATTTGCAGCAGGGGGAACCTACGAGCAGTACTTC	CASSQAFAAGGTYEQYF
15	-	-	TRBV4-1	TRBJ1-1	TGCGCCAGCAGCCAAGTCCCGGTGGGGCCTGGGGAAGCTTTCTTT	CASSQVPVGPGEAFF
14	-	many	TRBV5-1	TRBJ2-7	TGCGCCAGCAGCTTGGATTTCACTTACTACGAGCAGTACTTC	CASSLDFTYYEQYF
17	-	-	TRBV7-2	TRBJ2-2	TGTGCCAGCAGCTATAATACCGGGACGGAGAACACCGGGGAGCTGTTTTTT	CASSYNTGTENTGELFF
21	TRBD2	few	TRBV10-3	TRBJ2-1	TGTGCCATCAGTGAGGAGTCCTGGGGTGGAATAGCGGGAGTTCCTTACAATGAGCAGTTCTTC	CAISEESWGGIAGVPYNEQFF
15	TRBD1	-	TRBV6-2/TRBV6-3	TRBJ1-1	TGTGCCAGCAGTTACGCAGGGGGCTTAAAAACTGAAGCTTTCTTT	CASSYAGGLKTEAFF
14	-	few	TRBV12-3/TRBV12-4	TRBJ2-3	TGTGCCAGCAGTTTAAGGGGGGGCTTAGATACGCAGTATTTT	CASSLRGGLDTQYF
16	-	many	TRBV5-1	TRBJ1-3	TGCGCCAGCAGCAAGACAGAGTTCAACTCTGGAAACACCATATATTTT	CASSKTEFNSGNTIYF
13	-	few	TRBV10-3	TRBJ1-5	TGTGCCATCAGTGAAGGGGGCAATCAGCCCCAGCATTTT	CAISEGGNQPQHF
14	-	few	TRBV6-2/TRBV6-3	TRBJ2-5	TGTGCCAGCAACGATCCCCTAGCGTTCGAGACCCAGTACTTC	CASNDPLAFETQYF
13	TRBD2	few	TRBV29-1	TRBJ2-7	TGCAGCGTTGCTGCGGGAGAGACCTACGAGCAGTACTTC	CSVAAGETYEQYF
15	TRBD2	few	TRBV27	TRBJ2-7	TGTGCCAGCAGTGTCCTAGCGGGAAGATCCTACGAGCAGTACTTC	CASSVLAGRSYEQYF
16	-	-	TRBV11-2	TRBJ1-1	TGTGCCAGCGCCTTAACTTGGGTCGGACGGAACACTGGAGCTTTCTTT	CASALTWVGRNTGAFF
17	-	few	TRBV29-1	TRBJ2-3	TGCAGCGTTGTTTCGTCTCAACCCTTATCCGGCACAGATACGCAGTATTTT	CSVVSSQPLSGTDTQYF
11	-	-	TRBV6-6	TRBJ1-1	TGTGCCAGCAGTATGGGGACCGAAGCTTTCTTT	CASSMGTEAFF
15	TRBD1	few	TRBV5-1	TRBJ2-7	TGCGCCAGCAGCTTGGAATCGGACAGGGCATACGAGCAGTACTTC	CASSLESDRAYEQYF